The text below deals with one TCR beta chain. Its antigen is undetermined. The use of a sample-barcoded 5' primer and a J-beta primer mix characterized a second PCR of roughly 6 to 11 cycles. Using its own MiXCR run on the 5' RACE reads, TCRdb lists one record per CDR3 protein. The sample has 650,000 to 1,000,000 distinct CDR3 sequences; about half are singletons. The V end lost 7 bases, the J end lost 0 bases, and 18 bases lay between the germline ends. In germline, CDR1 is SGHTA, CDR2 FQGNSA. This CDR3 has 16 amino acids. This entry belongs to a study of blood T cells in healthy people across ages. Study-level results: Both higher diversity and more naive CD4+ cells marked long-lived donors when set against aged donors.

Source material: blood. This clonotype originated in an elderly man in good health. This chain connects TRBV7-2 to TRBJ2-5; a weak D match, TRBD2 (5 bases). The CDR3 nucleotides read TGTGCCAGCACCCAGAGAGAGGAGGTGTACCAAGAGACCCAGTACTTC. It encodes CASTQREEVYQETQYF.